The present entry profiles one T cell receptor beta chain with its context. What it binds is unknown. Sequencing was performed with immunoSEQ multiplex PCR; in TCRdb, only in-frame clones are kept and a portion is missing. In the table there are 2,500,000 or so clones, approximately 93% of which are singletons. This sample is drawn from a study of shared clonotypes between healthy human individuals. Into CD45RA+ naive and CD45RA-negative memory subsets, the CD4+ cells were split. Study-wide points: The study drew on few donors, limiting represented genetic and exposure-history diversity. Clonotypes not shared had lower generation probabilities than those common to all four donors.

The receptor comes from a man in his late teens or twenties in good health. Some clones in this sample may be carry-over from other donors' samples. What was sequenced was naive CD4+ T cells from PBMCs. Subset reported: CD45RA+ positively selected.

The CDR3 region is CASRHSDGYTEAFF. The CDR3 DNA reads TGTGCCAGCAGACATTCAGACGGATACACTGAAGCTTTCTTT. The gene calls are TRBV5-4 and TRBJ1-1, with D uncertain. CDR3 length: 14 residues. The V end lost 5 bases, the J end lost 3 bases, and 14 bases lay between the germline ends. From germline, CDR1 is SGHNT and CDR2 YYREEE (reference sequence).